These 21 T cell receptor beta chains were sequenced from one sample in a study of T-cell reconstitution after alpha-beta-depleted transplantation in children. Researchers prepared the TCRbeta library using unique molecular identifiers, the study reports. In TCRdb, the PCR reads were re-called with MiXCR into one record per CDR3 protein. Here the sample spans approximately 390,000 distinct CDR3 sequences, approximately 10% being singletons. Here the sequenced sample was PBMCs from the stem cell graft donor, taken from the stem cell graft. The receptors come from a human donor who donated a stem cell graft to a child with acute myeloid leukemia.

There are a few counts of this clonotype. The chain carries TRBV5-5 and TRBJ1-4; 9 bases are a match to TRBD1. Germline CDR1 SGHKS, CDR2 YYEKEE (reference sequence). Unmatched junction bases numbered 15, after V lost 2 bases and J lost 10 bases. This CDR3 is 17 amino acids long. This chain's CDR3 is CASSLDRDRGVGGKLFF. The CDR3, as DNA: TGTGCCAGCAGCTTAGACCGCGACAGGGGGGTTGGAGGAAAACTGTTTTTT. Together with reference TRBV5-5 and TRBJ1-4, the CDR3 gives the full variable domain: DAGVTQSPTHLIKTRGQQVTLRCSPISGHKSVSWYQQVLGQGPQFIFQYYEKEERGRGNFPDRFSARQFPNYSSELNVNALLLGDSALYLCASSLDRDRGVGGKLFFGSGTQLSVL.

This clonotype came up a few times. CDR3 residues: CSARGGGTSPPYNEQFF. CDR3 nucleotide sequence: TGCAGTGCTAGAGGGGGGGGGACTAGCCCCCCCTACAATGAGCAGTTCTTC. The J gene is TRBJ2-1, the V gene TRBV20-1; 9 nucleotides align to TRBD2. The ends lost 1 base at V and 2 bases at J; junction bases unmatched: 9. The CDR3 runs 17 residues. From germline, CDR1 is DFQATT and CDR2 SNEGSKA (reference sequence).

The V and J genes are TRBV27 and TRBJ1-5, with no clear D. The CDR3 sequence is 13 residues long. CDR1 is MNHEY, CDR2 SMNVEV, per germline (reference sequence). V was pared by 1 base and J by 7 bases, with 8 bases between. CDR3 sequence (DNA): TGTGCCAGCAGTTTATTTCTTGGGCAGCCCCAGCATTTT. Translating it yields CASSLFLGQPQHF.

This clonotype was seen ten or more times. The genes are TRBV20-1 and TRBJ1-1, with a possible D match to TRBD1 (5 bases). The CDR3 is 13 amino acids. V dropped 1 base and J dropped 3 bases, with 9 bases sitting between them. Germline V lookup: CDR1 DFQATT, CDR2 SNEGSKA (reference sequence). The CDR3 nucleotides read TGCAGTGCTAGAGGCAGGGTGGACACTGAAGCTTTCTTT. As protein: CSARGRVDTEAFF.

This chain uses TRBV4-2 with TRBJ2-3; no definite D call. The CDR3 extends over 14 amino acids. CDR1 LGHNA and CDR2 YNFKEQ come from the germline V gene. Trimming took 0 bases from V and 5 from J, leaving 9 bases between them. CDR3 residues: CASSQDRVLDTQYF. CDR3 DNA sequence: TGTGCCAGCAGCCAAGATCGAGTATTAGATACGCAGTATTTT.

This clonotype was counted ten times or more. V gene TRBV10-3 combines with J gene TRBJ1-1, with D perhaps matching TRBD1 (6 bases). Germline V gives CDR1 ENHRY, CDR2 SYGVKD. The CDR3 is 15 amino acids. The V end was cut by 3 bases, the J end by 5 bases, with 16 bases between. The CDR3 loop reads CAISDSITGLTEAFF. CDR3 DNA: TGTGCCATCAGTGACTCTATTACAGGGCTTACTGAAGCTTTCTTT.

This clonotype was detected only a few times. The chain's CDR3 is CSAFPAGGVNQPQHF. The CDR3 coding sequence is TGCAGTGCTTTCCCCGCGGGTGGAGTCAATCAGCCCCAGCATTTT. The V gene is TRBV20-1, the J gene TRBJ1-5; D remains ambiguous. Germline lookup yields CDR1 DFQATT and CDR2 SNEGSKA (reference sequence). The CDR3 extends over 15 amino acids. Between the trimmed V and J ends, which lost 5 bases and 3 bases, there was a span of 17 bases.

The chain combines TRBV28 with TRBJ2-7, with 11 bases lining up with TRBD2. Germline V gene data show CDR1 as MDHEN and CDR2 as SYDVKM. This CDR3 is 14 amino acids long. With V trimmed by 6 bases and J by 5 bases, 6 bases remained unmatched. The chain's CDR3 is CASSTQTSGNEQYF. CDR3 coding DNA: TGTGCCAGCAGCACCCAGACTAGCGGGAACGAGCAGTACTTC.

In this sample, this clonotype turned up a few times. This chain uses TRBV12-3 or TRBV12-4 with TRBJ1-6; D unclear. The V and J ends lost 5 bases and 10 bases respectively, with 12 bases between them. The CDR3 runs 13 residues. For the CDR3, the DNA is TGTGCCAGCAGTCCCTCGCGGAGCTCACCCCTCCACTTT. This gives the protein CASSPSRSSPLHF.

This clonotype was counted at least ten times. The V gene is TRBV7-2, the J gene TRBJ2-5; tentatively, D is TRBD2 (6 bases). V gave up 5 bases and J gave up 2 bases, with 15 bases separating them. The CDR3 totals 15 residues. Germline CDR1 is SGHTA and CDR2 is FQGNSA. The CDR3 loop reads CASSPGRTKQETQYF. In DNA, the CDR3 is TGTGCCAGCAGCCCGGGGCGGACTAAACAAGAGACCCAGTACTTC.

Remarks on this clonotype: The junction departs from germline at one end; a sequencing error may be responsible. V usage is TRBV20-1 and J usage is TRBJ1-2; D may be TRBD1 (6 bases). The CDR3 runs to 16 residues. CDR1 and CDR2 (germline): DFQATT, SNEGSKA (reference sequence). The CDR3: CCARASTGQLHYGYTF. CDR3 nucleotides: TGCTGTGCTAGAGCGTCCACCGGACAGCTCCATTATGGCTACACCTTC.

This clonotype was observed a handful of times. The chain is built from TRBV4-1 and TRBJ2-1, with D hard to call. The CDR3 length is 13 residues. Trimming removed 0 bases from V and 9 bases from J, with 9 bases in between. Germline V gene lookup returns CDR1 MGHRA and CDR2 YSYEKL. This chain's CDR3 is CASSQDLMGEQFF. DNA for the CDR3: TGCGCCAGCAGCCAAGATCTAATGGGTGAGCAGTTCTTC.

At least ten counts were recorded for this clonotype. V usage is TRBV7-2 and J usage is TRBJ2-3; 7 bases fit TRBD2. This CDR3 spans 16 amino acids. V gave up 5 bases and J gave up 2 bases; unmatched junction bases: 10. CDR1 and CDR2 (germline): SGHTA, FQGNSA. The CDR3 nucleotides read TGTGCCAGCAGCAAGCGAGCCGGGACTACCACAGATACGCAGTATTTT. It codes for CASSKRAGTTTDTQYF.

This clonotype was recorded a few times. CDR3 in DNA: TGTGCCGGGGGGAGCGACTCCTACAATGAGCAGTTCTTC. Its translation: CAGGSDSYNEQFF. The gene calls are TRBV2 and TRBJ2-1, with D possibly being TRBD2 (6 bases). Germline CDR1 SNHLY, CDR2 FYNNEI. V was pared by 11 bases and J by 0 bases, with 11 bases between. The CDR3 length is 13 residues.

This clonotype was observed a few times. The gene calls are TRBV5-1 and TRBJ2-5; D is perhaps TRBD1 (6 bases). CDR1 SGHRS and CDR2 YFSETQ come from the germline V gene. The CDR3 spans 14 residues. The V and J ends lost 1 base and 3 bases respectively, with 10 bases between them. The CDR3 region has the DNA TGCGCCAGCAGCTTGCGACAGGCCAAAGAGACCCAGTACTTC. Translation: CASSLRQAKETQYF.

This chain connects TRBV12-3 or TRBV12-4 to TRBJ2-5; D is perhaps TRBD1 (6 bases). V was trimmed by 5 bases and J by 1 base, leaving 11 bases between them. The CDR3 loop spans 14 amino acids. This CDR3 reads CASSGLDSQETQYF. For the CDR3, the DNA is TGTGCCAGCAGTGGACTGGACAGCCAAGAGACCCAGTACTTC.

This clonotype was observed a few times. The chain carries TRBV7-9 and TRBJ1-4; D remains unclear. The germline CDR1 and CDR2 sequences are SEHNR and FQNEAQ (reference sequence). The CDR3 is 14 residues long. V lost 6 bases and J 3 bases, leaving 11 bases between the germline ends. CDR3: CASSVASANEKLFF. CDR3 DNA: TGTGCCAGCAGTGTCGCCTCGGCTAATGAAAAACTGTTTTTT.

V gene TRBV20-1 combines with J gene TRBJ2-5; D is perhaps TRBD2 (6 bases). Germline CDR1 and CDR2: DFQATT and SNEGSKA (reference sequence). The V and J ends lost 6 bases and 1 base respectively, with 18 bases between them. CDR3 size: 15 residues. Here the CDR3 reads CSAPPAGRPQETQYF. CDR3 coding DNA: TGCAGTGCGCCTCCTGCGGGGAGGCCCCAAGAGACCCAGTACTTC.

In this sample, this clonotype turned up a few times. The rearrangement uses TRBV12-3 or TRBV12-4 and TRBJ1-6, with 7 bases lining up with TRBD1. The V gene end was trimmed by 4 bases and the J gene end by 7 bases; junction bases not matched to a gene: 7. The CDR3 is made up of 15 amino acids. CDR3 DNA: TGTGCCAGCAGTTACAACAGGGGCGGGAATTCACCCCTCCACTTT. This gives the protein CASSYNRGGNSPLHF.

This clonotype was detected a few times. The rearrangement uses TRBV3-1 and TRBJ2-5, with 8 bases lining up with TRBD1. V gave up 6 bases and J gave up 2 bases; unmatched junction bases: 5. Germline assignment: CDR1 LGHDT and CDR2 YNNKEL (reference sequence). This CDR3 comprises 14 residues. The CDR3 loop is CASSINRGQETQYF. CDR3 sequence (DNA): TGTGCCAGCAGTATAAACAGGGGGCAAGAGACCCAGTACTTC.

V usage is TRBV5-1 and J usage is TRBJ2-5; D assignment may be TRBD1 or TRBD2 (5 bases each). This CDR3 has 16 residues. V lost 1 base and J lost 1, with 14 bases in between. CDR1 SGHRS and CDR2 YFSETQ come from the germline V gene. This CDR3 is CASSLSVGAAQETQYF. CDR3 DNA: TGCGCCAGCAGCTTGAGTGTCGGGGCGGCCCAAGAGACCCAGTACTTC.